Detailed here is one T cell receptor beta chain. The CDR3 has 11 amino acids. Trimming cost V 5 bases and J 5 bases, with 8 bases left between them. Germline V gene sequence: CDR1 SGHDT, CDR2 YYEEEE. Under the authors' procedure: Quantification of nucleated cells was approximated via reference gene primer amplification. The assay was immunoSEQ multiplex PCR, and TCRdb's table has in-frame clones only and misses some. The D gene and trimming were derived from the DNA, and the V and J assignments and clone size from that table. In the table there are 65,000 to 75,000 clones, roughly 70% of which are singletons. This sample is part of a study of blood T cell repertoires in COVID-19.

The J gene is TRBJ2-7, the V gene TRBV5-6, with D unresolved. Sequenced: peripheral blood. This sequence originates from a man in his sixties or seventies with acute or convalescent COVID-19. CDR3 loop: CASRNYHEQYF. As DNA, the CDR3 is TGTGCCAGCAGGAACTACCACGAGCAGTACTTC.